The next 29 T cell receptor beta chains were all read from a single sample in a study of follicular helper T cells after annual influenza vaccination. Data came from immunoSEQ multiplex PCR; TCRdb stores just in-frame clones and leaves some out. The sample contains roughly 15,000 clones, approximately 84% of which appear only once. Noted time point: 2014-2015 season, 7 days after vaccination. Specimen: CXCR5+ CD38- circulating T follicular helper cells from blood, collected 7 days after influenza vaccination. Subset denoted: circulating Tfh, non-naive CD4+CXCR5+PD-1+ (ICOS+CD38+ or ICOS-CD38-). Receptors originate from an adult who received the influenza vaccine.

The chain joins TRBV11-2 to TRBJ2-7; tentative D call: TRBD2 (5 bases). V was pared by 4 bases and J by 7 bases, with 14 bases between. Germline values: CDR1 SGHAT, CDR2 FQNNGV. This CDR3 is 13 amino acids long. The CDR3 bases are TGTGCCAGCAGCTCCTTAGTCCGGGGAGAGCAGTACTTC. Translated, it gives CASSSLVRGEQYF.

The chain is built from TRBV11-3 and TRBJ2-1, with D possibly TRBD2 on 7 matching bases. Germline V gene sequence: CDR1 SGHNT, CDR2 YENEEA. The V end was cut by 5 bases, the J end by 7 bases, with 15 bases between. The CDR3 has 14 amino acids. The CDR3 loop is CASSPGGGANEQFF. Here the CDR3 DNA reads TGTGCCAGCAGCCCGGGTGGGGGGGCAAATGAGCAGTTCTTC.

The chain has TRBV6-5 and TRBJ2-5; the match to TRBD2 covers 7 bases. The tail of the sequence fits TRBJ2-7 better, so the J call may be wrong. This CDR3 has 15 residues. Germline V lookup: CDR1 MNHEY, CDR2 SVGAGI. CDR3 sequence reads: CASSARRGDYYEQYF. For the CDR3, the DNA is TGTGCCAGCAGTGCCCGACGGGGGGATTACTACGAGCAGTACTTC.

This chain connects TRBV5-1 to TRBJ2-2; 12 positions agree with TRBD2. This CDR3 contains 16 residues. J gave up 5 bases and V 3 bases, and 5 bases lay outside the gene matches. Germline CDR1 and CDR2: SGHRS and YFSETQ. CDR3 sequence: CASSSSSGGATGELFF. CDR3 DNA sequence: TGCGCCAGCAGCTCCTCTAGCGGGGGGGCAACCGGGGAGCTGTTTTTT.

There are a few counts of this clone. The rearrangement joins TRBV27 to TRBJ2-1; D may be TRBD1 (6 bases). Germline assignment: CDR1 MNHEY and CDR2 SMNVEV (reference sequence). The CDR3 has 12 amino acids. Trimming removed 10 bases from V and 8 bases from J, with 15 bases in between. In nucleotides, the CDR3 is TGTGCCACCCGCCGACAGGAGGATGAGCAGTTCTTC. Amino acid sequence: CATRRQEDEQFF.

As DNA, the CDR3 is TGTGCCAAAGACACGGATGAGCAGTTCTTC. Residues: CAKDTDEQFF. The genes are TRBV21-1 and TRBJ2-1; the table gives TRBD1 as D, unverified against the DNA. TRBV21-1 is reported as a pseudogene. The CDR3 spans 10 residues.

The rearrangement uses TRBV18 and TRBJ2-1, with TRBD2 as a possible D gene (7 bases). Looked up from germline, CDR1 is KGHSH and CDR2 is LQKENI. V was clipped by 2 bases and J by 8 bases, with 25 bases between them. The CDR3 contains 18 residues. The chain's CDR3 is CASSPARREKEGGYEQFF. The DNA for the CDR3 is TGTGCCAGCTCACCAGCACGGCGGGAGAAGGAGGGGGGGTATGAGCAGTTCTTC.

This chain uses TRBV5-6 with TRBJ2-5, with 8 positions matching TRBD2. After removal of 0 bases from V and 5 bases from J, the junction contained 9 bases not matched to a gene. The germline CDR1 and CDR2 sequences are SGHDT and YYEEEE. The CDR3 totals 16 residues. CDR3 protein: CASSLEGSGDFETQYF. CDR3 in DNA: TGTGCCAGCAGCTTGGAGGGTAGCGGGGATTTCGAGACCCAGTACTTC.

This rearrangement joins TRBV7-6 to TRBJ1-2; 7 nucleotides line up with TRBD1. Trimming cost V 3 bases and J 4 bases; bases outside gene matches: 2. Germline V gives CDR1 SGHVS, CDR2 FNYEAQ. The CDR3 has 13 amino acids. The CDR3 sequence is CASSFAGGYGYTF. The DNA of the CDR3 is TGTGCCAGCAGCTTCGCAGGGGGCTATGGCTACACCTTC.

V is TRBV5-1 and J is TRBJ2-1; TRBD2 agrees at 9 bases. The J segment lost 8 bases and the V segment lost 4 bases, leaving 16 bases of the junction unmatched. The CDR3 contains 17 residues. Germline V lookup: CDR1 SGHRS, CDR2 YFSETQ. In DNA, the CDR3 is TGCGCCAGCAGCCCGGGGGCTAGCGGGACCCTAAGTGATGAGCAGTTCTTC. Protein: CASSPGASGTLSDEQFF. The full variable domain, rest sourced from reference TRBV5-1 and TRBJ2-1, is KAGVTQTPRYLIKTRGQQVTLSCSPISGHRSVSWYQQTPGQGLQFLFEYFSETQRNKGNFPGRFSGRQFSNSRSEMNVSTLELGDSALYLCASSPGASGTLSDEQFFGPGTRLTVL.

This rearrangement joins TRBV5-1 to TRBJ2-3, with 12 bases fitting TRBD1. After removal of 1 base from V and 0 bases from J, the junction contained 9 bases not matched to a gene. The CDR3 contains 19 residues. CDR1 and CDR2 from the germline V gene are SGHRS and YFSETQ. The CDR3 region has the DNA TGCGCCAGCAGCTTGTTGGGACAGGGGGCCAAAGTTAGCACAGATACGCAGTATTTT. Residues: CASSLLGQGAKVSTDTQYF.

This chain uses TRBV4-1 with TRBJ2-7, with D possibly TRBD1 on 6 matching bases. Trimming pared 0 bases from V and 2 bases from J, leaving 11 bases between. CDR3 size: 15 residues. CDR1 is MGHRA and CDR2 is YSYEKL in the germline V gene. The CDR3 DNA reads TGCGCCAGCAGCCAAGAAAGCTACAGGGCCTACGAGCAGTACTTC. Protein product: CASSQESYRAYEQYF.

The DNA for the CDR3 is TGTGCCATTGCAGCGGGGAATGTTGGGAATGAGCAGTTCTTC. Encoded protein: CAIAAGNVGNEQFF. V and J are TRBV10-3 and TRBJ2-1; the match to TRBD2 covers 7 bases. With 9 bases clipped from V and 7 bases from J, the junction kept 12 bases outside the gene matches. Germline values: CDR1 ENHRY, CDR2 SYGVKD. CDR3 length: 14 residues.

The V gene is TRBV6-1, the J gene TRBJ1-5; the D gene is possibly TRBD1 (6 bases). The germline gives CDR1 MNHNS, CDR2 SASEGT. This CDR3 has 13 amino acids. The V and J ends lost 5 bases and 5 bases respectively, with 10 bases between them. CDR3 nucleotide sequence: TGTGCCAGCAGTACAGGGATTGATCAGCCCCAGCATTTT. Residues: CASSTGIDQPQHF.

A single count supports this clone. Written as DNA, the CDR3 is TGTGCCAGCAGCTTAACAGGGGGCGCGGAGAATGGCTACACCTTC. It translates to CASSLTGGAENGYTF. The V and J genes are TRBV7-2 and TRBJ1-2, with 9 bases lining up with TRBD1. Germline V gene sequence: CDR1 SGHTA, CDR2 FQGNSA. J lost 6 bases, V lost 2 bases, and 7 bases had no gene match. There are 15 residues in the CDR3.

The chain is built from TRBV2 and TRBJ2-5; 10 nucleotides match TRBD1. Germline V gene lookup returns CDR1 SNHLY and CDR2 FYNNEI. Trimming at V came to 3 bases and at J to 4 bases, leaving 5 bases not matched to a gene. CDR3 length: 15 amino acids. CDR3: CASSDMGQGRETQYF. CDR3 in DNA: TGTGCCAGCAGTGATATGGGACAGGGGAGAGAGACCCAGTACTTC.

J is TRBJ1-2 and V is TRBV2; 11 nucleotides line up with TRBD1. This CDR3 is 15 amino acids long. Germline CDR1 is SNHLY and CDR2 is FYNNEI. Trimming removed 6 bases from V and 4 bases from J; junction bases left unmatched: 7. The CDR3 loop reads CASRADRGPGYGYTF. In DNA, the CDR3 is TGTGCCAGCAGAGCGGACAGGGGGCCTGGCTATGGCTACACCTTC.

This chain joins TRBV10-3 and TRBJ1-6; TRBD1 aligns across 9 bases. The length of the CDR3 is 15 residues. Germline V CDR1 and CDR2: ENHRY, SYGVKD. Unmatched junction bases numbered 7, after V lost 0 bases and J lost 13 bases. CDR3 protein: CAISESKRDRDPLHF. CDR3 in DNA: TGTGCCATCAGTGAGTCGAAACGGGACAGGGATCCCCTCCACTTT.

A few counts support this clone. The chain uses TRBV5-5 and TRBJ2-3; 9 bases align to TRBD2. CDR1 is SGHKS, CDR2 YYEKEE, per germline (reference sequence). The CDR3 contains 16 residues. J lost 5 bases, V lost 1 base, and 8 bases had no gene match. The CDR3 DNA follows: TGTGCCAGCAGCTTGTTCGGCGGGAGGGGAGTAGATACGCAGTATTTT. Its protein is CASSLFGGRGVDTQYF.

This chain links TRBV27 with TRBJ1-1; the match to TRBD1 covers 7 bases. J gave up 6 bases and V 5 bases, and 6 bases lay outside the gene matches. Germline V gives CDR1 MNHEY, CDR2 SMNVEV (reference sequence). The CDR3 extends over 13 amino acids. The CDR3 sequence: CASSLRGVAEAFF. In DNA, the CDR3 is TGTGCCAGCAGTCTCAGGGGGGTAGCTGAAGCTTTCTTT.

This rearrangement joins TRBV5-1 to TRBJ2-7; 7 positions match TRBD1. Trimming at V came to 4 bases and at J to 3 bases, leaving 10 bases not matched to a gene. CDR1 is SGHRS and CDR2 is YFSETQ in the germline V gene. This CDR3 comprises 15 residues. The CDR3 protein is CASSTLTGPIYEQYF. CDR3 in DNA: TGCGCCAGCAGCACATTGACAGGGCCGATCTACGAGCAGTACTTC.

This rearrangement joins TRBV7-9 to TRBJ1-1; no definite D call. Per germline, CDR1 SEHNR and CDR2 FQNEAQ (reference sequence). Trimming pared 4 bases from V and 0 bases from J, leaving 6 bases between. This CDR3 comprises 13 residues. DNA for the CDR3: TGTGCCAGCAGCTCCGGGATGAACACTGAAGCTTTCTTT. It encodes CASSSGMNTEAFF.

The gene calls are TRBV7-8 and TRBJ1-5; TRBD1 aligns across 9 bases. This CDR3 spans 18 amino acids. Trimming took 5 bases from V and 0 from J; bases not matched to a gene: 11. The germline gives CDR1 SGHVS, CDR2 FQNEAQ. The CDR3 region is CASSRGTGRTISNQPQHF. For the CDR3, the DNA is TGTGCCAGCAGCCGCGGGACAGGGAGGACTATTAGCAATCAGCCCCAGCATTTT.

The chain couples TRBV4-1 to TRBJ1-6; TRBD1 agrees at 9 bases. The J segment lost 8 bases and the V segment lost 3 bases, leaving 8 bases of the junction unmatched. CDR3 length: 16 residues. Germline-derived CDR1 and CDR2 are MGHRA and YSYEKL. CDR3 nucleotide sequence: TGCGCCAGCAGCCATGGGGCGGGACAGGGTGATTCACCCCTCCACTTT. It encodes CASSHGAGQGDSPLHF.

In its sample, this clone was seen once. The chain links TRBV5-1 to TRBJ1-2; D ambiguous. This CDR3 comprises 13 residues. Germline values: CDR1 SGHRS, CDR2 YFSETQ. Trimming shortened V by 1 base and J by 4 bases, and 8 bases separated the two germline ends. In nucleotides, the CDR3 is TGCGCCAGCAGCTTGACTGTATCCTATGGCTACACCTTC. Protein: CASSLTVSYGYTF.

This rearrangement joins TRBV5-1 to TRBJ1-3; D gene unclear. Deletions cut 0 bases from V and 0 bases from J, with 13 bases between. This CDR3 region has 17 residues. In germline, CDR1 is SGHRS, CDR2 YFSETQ. CDR3 region: CASSLGGGSPSGNTIYF. In DNA form, the CDR3 reads TGCGCCAGCAGCTTGGGTGGAGGAAGCCCCTCTGGAAACACCATATATTTT.

The chain employs TRBV4-1 and TRBJ2-2, with D possibly matching TRBD2 (5 bases). The CDR3 has 17 amino acids. Deletions cut 0 bases from V and 7 bases from J, with 18 bases between. Germline V CDR1 and CDR2: MGHRA, YSYEKL. In DNA form, the CDR3 reads TGCGCCAGCAGCCAAGACGAGGGAGCTGGCCGGGGCGGGGAGCTGTTTTTT. It translates to CASSQDEGAGRGGELFF.

There are a few counts of this clone. The V gene is TRBV7-8, the J gene TRBJ2-6, with a weak D call TRBD1 (6 bases). The CDR3 runs 17 residues. V was clipped by 3 bases and J by 1 base, with 13 bases between them. Germline V CDR1 and CDR2: SGHVS, FQNEAQ. The CDR3 spells CASSLARGSSGANVLTF. In DNA, the CDR3 is TGTGCCAGCAGCTTGGCCAGGGGAAGTTCTGGGGCCAACGTCCTGACTTTC.

The chain links TRBV7-8 to TRBJ1-1, with D perhaps matching TRBD1 (5 bases). Germline V gene sequence: CDR1 SGHVS, CDR2 FQNEAQ. The CDR3 runs 13 residues. The V gene lost 2 bases and the J gene lost 6 bases, with 10 bases spanning the gap. The CDR3 nucleotides read TGTGCCAGCAGCTTAAAAGGGGTTCCTGAAGCTTTCTTT. It encodes CASSLKGVPEAFF.